This passage covers 14 T cell receptor beta chains from one sample sequenced in a study of blood T cell repertoires in COVID-19. Profiling relied on immunoSEQ multiplex PCR, and the TCRdb table lists in-frame clones only, not all of them. The table lists about 290,000 clones, nearly 90% of them singletons. The sequenced sample consisted of peripheral blood. The receptors derive from a woman in her twenties or thirties with COVID-19, enrolled during active disease.

This clone was recorded once. The chain is built from TRBV12-3 or TRBV12-4 and TRBJ1-2; D is unclear. The length of the CDR3 is 13 residues. Trimming pared 1 base from V and 4 bases from J, leaving 7 bases between. Written as DNA, the CDR3 is TGTGCCAGCAGTTTAGACAGCTTCTATGGCTACACCTTC. Encoded protein: CASSLDSFYGYTF.

This clone was observed a single time. CDR3 nucleotides: TGTGCCAGCAGCTTAGCCCTCGAGGGAGTGAGCGGAAACACCATATATTTT. Residues: CASSLALEGVSGNTIYF. The genes are TRBV11-2 and TRBJ1-3; D remains ambiguous. Germline CDR1 and CDR2: SGHAT and FQNNGV. V was shortened by 1 base and J by 4 bases, with 17 bases between the two germline ends. CDR3 length equals 17 residues.

The chain has TRBV11-2 and TRBJ1-3, with D maybe TRBD1 (6 bases). Trimming took 4 bases from V and 4 from J, leaving 23 bases between them. The CDR3 extends over 18 amino acids. CDR1 and CDR2 from the germline V gene are SGHAT and FQNNGV. The CDR3 loop reads CASSSRGPAFVSGNTIYF. In DNA form, the CDR3 reads TGTGCCAGCAGCTCGCGGGGGCCGGCTTTTGTGTCCGGAAACACCATATATTTT.

The chain combines TRBV2 with TRBJ2-5; 11 bases agree with TRBD2. Germline lookup yields CDR1 SNHLY and CDR2 FYNNEI. The CDR3 has 16 residues. Trimming removed 2 bases from V and 5 bases from J; junction bases left unmatched: 7. CDR3 in amino acids: CASSERIAGGPETQYF. The CDR3 coding sequence is TGTGCCAGCAGTGAACGTATAGCGGGGGGGCCTGAGACCCAGTACTTC. Combining the CDR3 with reference TRBV2 and TRBJ2-5 gives the whole variable domain EPEVTQTPSHQVTQMGQEVILRCVPISNHLYFYWYRQILGQKVEFLVSFYNNEISEKSEIFDDQFSVERPDGSNFTLKIRSTKLEDSAMYFCASSERIAGGPETQYFGPGTRLLVL.

The chain recombines TRBV11-2 with TRBJ1-3; no firm D call. The CDR3 totals 18 residues. Germline CDR1 reads SGHAT; CDR2 reads FQNNGV. The ends were cut back, 4 bases at V and 4 bases at J, with 23 bases in the middle. In DNA, the CDR3 is TGTGCCAGCAGCTCCAAATCCGTGGGCAATAGAAGGGGAAACACCATATATTTT. It specifies CASSSKSVGNRRGNTIYF. Full variable domain (missing parts from reference TRBV11-2 and TRBJ1-3): EAGVAQSPRYKIIEKRQSVAFWCNPISGHATLYWYQQILGQGPKLLIQFQNNGVVDDSQLPKDRFSAERLKGVDSTLKIQPAKLEDSAVYLCASSSKSVGNRRGNTIYFGEGSWLTVV.

This sequence joins TRBV6-5 and TRBJ1-2, with D hard to call. Trimming shortened V by 2 bases and J by 9 bases, and 7 bases separated the two germline ends. The CDR3 is made up of 11 amino acids. The germline V gene has CDR1 MNHEY and CDR2 SVGAGI. The CDR3 DNA follows: TGTGCCAGCAGTTACCTGGGCCGCTACACCTTC. This sequence encodes CASSYLGRYTF.

The genes are TRBV7-8 and TRBJ2-3; 9 nucleotides line up with TRBD2. The length of the CDR3 is 16 residues. Germline trimming cut 2 bases from V and 5 bases from J; bases unmatched to any gene: 8. From germline, CDR1 is SGHVS and CDR2 FQNEAQ. The CDR3 loop is CASSLSGGGAEDTQYF. CDR3 in DNA: TGTGCCAGCAGCTTAAGTGGCGGGGGGGCCGAAGATACGCAGTATTTT.

The chain couples TRBV7-6 to TRBJ2-1; 12 bases are shared with TRBD2. The length of the CDR3 is 15 residues. Germline CDR1 and CDR2: SGHVS and FNYEAQ. V lost 5 bases and J lost 6; bases outside the gene matches: 5. The DNA for the CDR3 is TGTGCCAGCAGCGGGCTAGCGGGGGGGATCAATGAGCAGTTCTTC. Its translation: CASSGLAGGINEQFF.

This clone was seen more than once but under ten times. This chain uses TRBV19 with TRBJ2-7; TRBD2 is a possible D gene (7 bases). V shed 0 bases and J shed 1 base, with 13 bases lying between them. Germline loops: CDR1 LNHDA, CDR2 SQIVND (reference sequence). The CDR3 has 16 amino acids. CDR3 sequence reads: CASSIDAGEGSYEQYF. DNA for the CDR3: TGTGCCAGTAGTATAGATGCAGGGGAGGGATCCTACGAGCAGTACTTC.

The chain employs TRBV19 and TRBJ2-7; no clear D gene. The CDR3 runs to 13 residues. V lost 0 bases and J lost 3, with 6 bases in between. Germline loops: CDR1 LNHDA, CDR2 SQIVND (reference sequence). Here the CDR3 reads CASSIDRNYEQYF. DNA of the CDR3: TGTGCCAGTAGTATAGACAGAAACTACGAGCAGTACTTC.

The V call is TRBV4-1, the J call TRBJ2-3; 7 bases map to TRBD2. CDR1 is MGHRA, CDR2 YSYEKL, per germline. After removal of 2 bases from V and 4 bases from J, the junction contained 9 bases not matched to a gene. CDR3 length: 16 residues. CDR3 DNA sequence: TGCGCCAGCAGCCAACAGGGAGGGTTTGCTTCAGATACGCAGTATTTT. Its translation: CASSQQGGFASDTQYF.

V is TRBV14 and J is TRBJ2-1; TRBD2 matches 12 bases. This CDR3 has 15 amino acids. Germline CDR1 reads SGHDN; CDR2 reads FVKESK. The J segment lost 7 bases and the V segment lost 2 bases, leaving 3 bases of the junction unmatched. CDR3: CASSQTSGGPNEQFF. DNA of the CDR3: TGTGCCAGCAGCCAAACTAGCGGGGGGCCGAATGAGCAGTTCTTC. Full variable domain (outside the CDR3, taken from reference TRBV14 and TRBJ2-1): EAGVTQFPSHSVIEKGQTVTLRCDPISGHDNLYWYRRVMGKEIKFLLHFVKESKQDESGMPNNRFLAERTGGTYSTLKVQPAELEDSGVYFCASSQTSGGPNEQFFGPGTRLTVL.

This clone has only one observation. In DNA form, the CDR3 reads TGTGCCAGCTCACCGTTAGCGGACACCTACAATGAGCAGTTCTTC. The encoded protein is CASSPLADTYNEQFF. The chain links TRBV18 to TRBJ2-1, with a weak D call TRBD2 (6 bases). CDR3 length equals 15 residues. V was clipped by 3 bases and J by 2 bases, with 11 bases between them. Germline V gives CDR1 KGHSH, CDR2 LQKENI.

The gene calls are TRBV6-6 and TRBJ2-3; 9 positions agree with TRBD2. Germline V gene data show CDR1 as MNHNY and CDR2 as SVGAGI (reference sequence). V shed 8 bases and J 4 bases; nucleotides not matched to a gene: 4. The CDR3 is 13 amino acids. The CDR3 sequence is CASGGGAADTQYF. The CDR3 DNA reads TGTGCCAGCGGCGGGGGGGCCGCAGATACGCAGTATTTT.